This T cell receptor beta chain emerged from a study of blood T cell repertoires in COVID-19. Across the study: Spain, Italy and the United States supplied samples that represented acute and convalescent COVID-19.

The V gene's germline CDR1 is MNHEY and CDR2 SVGEGT. The V gene lost 5 bases and the J gene lost 3 bases, with 10 bases spanning the gap. The CDR3 extends over 13 amino acids. Clones were read by immunoSEQ multiplex PCR, and TCRdb kept only the in-frame ones, dropping some. This table has approximately 350,000 clones, roughly 90% appearing once. The receptor was isolated from a man between 35 and 55 years old with acute or convalescent COVID-19. The sample consisted of peripheral blood. The gene calls are TRBV6-2 or TRBV6-3 and TRBJ2-5, with D uncertain. The CDR3, as DNA: TGTGCCAGCAGTACTGACTCTAAAGAGACCCAGTACTTC. Protein sequence: CASSTDSKETQYF.